The clone carrying this TCR beta chain showed up just a few times. Its antigen is unknown. A multiplex PCR was run with 60 Vbeta primers and 13 Jbeta primers. TCRdb keeps only in-frame clones here, not all; method: immunoSEQ multiplex PCR. The data hold under 200,000 clones, with more than 70% observed a single time. The sample comes from a study of cytomegalovirus exposure and HLA in healthy donors. Whole-study findings and limits: Reports indicate that TCR beta sequences accurately predicted the HLA-A and HLA-B alleles of most subjects. Several top significant clusters appeared, in a later analysis, to be linked to common viral pathogens. Looking again later, the authors saw that most CMV-associated TCR beta chains seemed HLA-restricted.

With 8 bases removed from V and 6 bases from J, the gap between germline ends came to 12 bases. The CDR3 extends over 12 amino acids. Looked up from germline, CDR1 is MNHNS and CDR2 is SASEGT. J is TRBJ2-3 and V is TRBV6-1; D is unclear. The source is a girl aged 10 to 17 in good health and CMV-seronegative. Material: PBMCs. This chain's CDR3 is CASALSTDTQYF. Written as DNA, the CDR3 is TGTGCCAGCGCTCTTAGTACCGATACGCAGTATTTT.